These T cell receptor beta chains were read from a single sample in a study of blood T cell repertoires in COVID-19. The repertoire was sequenced with immunoSEQ multiplex PCR; TCRdb's copy has only in-frame clones and lacks some. The sample includes approximately 64,000 clones, roughly 90% of them seen just once. Source material: peripheral blood. The source is a man aged 70 or older with acute or convalescent COVID-19. CDR3s include the opening cysteine and the closing phenylalanine or tryptophan. The order of the fields is D gene, clone size, J gene, V gene, CDR3 protein, CDR3 DNA. The D gene is left open where the match is weak. Size is stated for part of the rows, as once, few or many counts, or as a class when the clone is expanded.

d_gene: TRBD1; abundance: .; j_gene: TRBJ2-2; v_gene: TRBV14; CDR3aa: CASSQWTGVNTGELFF; CDR3nt: TGTGCCAGCAGCCAATGGACAGGGGTTAACACCGGGGAGCTGTTTTTT
d_gene: TRBD1; abundance: .; j_gene: TRBJ1-3; v_gene: TRBV7-8; CDR3aa: CASSLRGRSGNTIYF; CDR3nt: TGTGCCAGCAGCTTAAGGGGGCGTTCTGGAAACACCATATATTTT
d_gene: .; abundance: .; j_gene: TRBJ2-1; v_gene: TRBV27; CDR3aa: CASSFLHANEQFF; CDR3nt: TGTGCCAGCAGTTTCTTACATGCCAATGAGCAGTTCTTC
d_gene: TRBD1; abundance: .; j_gene: TRBJ1-1; v_gene: TRBV2; CDR3aa: CASSVGGQVNTEAFF; CDR3nt: TGTGCCAGCAGTGTGGGTGGACAGGTGAACACTGAAGCTTTCTTT
d_gene: TRBD1; abundance: .; j_gene: TRBJ1-2; v_gene: TRBV29-1; CDR3aa: CSVARGDYGYTF; CDR3nt: TGCAGCGTTGCCAGGGGGGACTATGGCTACACCTTC
d_gene: .; abundance: .; j_gene: TRBJ1-6; v_gene: TRBV7-9; CDR3aa: CASSLAATSYNSPLHF; CDR3nt: TGTGCCAGCAGCTTAGCGGCAACCTCCTATAATTCACCCCTCCACTTT
d_gene: TRBD2; abundance: .; j_gene: TRBJ2-3; v_gene: TRBV5-6; CDR3aa: CASTPLGSGGSTDTQYF; CDR3nt: TGTGCCAGCACCCCTCTCGGCAGCGGGGGGAGCACAGATACGCAGTATTTT
d_gene: TRBD2; abundance: .; j_gene: TRBJ2-1; v_gene: TRBV6-4; CDR3aa: CASSVSGGGHEQFF; CDR3nt: TGTGCCAGCAGTGTAAGCGGGGGTGGTCATGAGCAGTTCTTC
d_gene: .; abundance: .; j_gene: TRBJ1-1; v_gene: TRBV12-3/TRBV12-4; CDR3aa: CASSFLTEAFF; CDR3nt: TGTGCCAGCAGTTTTCTGACTGAAGCTTTCTTT
d_gene: TRBD2; abundance: .; j_gene: TRBJ2-7; v_gene: TRBV15; CDR3aa: CATSRVRGAYEQYF; CDR3nt: TGTGCCACCAGCAGAGTGCGGGGGGCCTACGAGCAGTACTTC
d_gene: .; abundance: .; j_gene: TRBJ1-1; v_gene: TRBV29-1; CDR3aa: CSLSPRDTEAFF; CDR3nt: TGCAGCTTATCCCCCCGGGACACTGAAGCTTTCTTT
d_gene: .; abundance: .; j_gene: TRBJ2-3; v_gene: TRBV30; CDR3aa: CASKGGGTDTQYF; CDR3nt: TGTGCCTCCAAGGGGGGGGGCACAGATACGCAGTATTTT
d_gene: TRBD2; abundance: .; j_gene: TRBJ2-4; v_gene: TRBV19; CDR3aa: CASRGGRGAKNIQYF; CDR3nt: TGTGCCAGTCGGGGAGGGAGGGGAGCCAAAAACATTCAGTACTTC
d_gene: .; abundance: once; j_gene: TRBJ2-6; v_gene: TRBV7-2; CDR3aa: CASSLQGSFGANVLTF; CDR3nt: TGTGCCAGCAGCTTACAGGGGTCCTTCGGGGCCAACGTCCTGACTTTC
d_gene: .; abundance: .; j_gene: TRBJ2-5; v_gene: TRBV11-1; CDR3aa: CASSLGRLAETQYF; CDR3nt: TGTGCCAGCAGCCTAGGACGGCTAGCGGAGACCCAGTACTTC
d_gene: TRBD1; abundance: .; j_gene: TRBJ2-1; v_gene: TRBV4-1; CDR3aa: CASSPPFGTAWYNEQFF; CDR3nt: TGCGCCAGCAGCCCACCTTTTGGGACAGCGTGGTACAATGAGCAGTTCTTC
d_gene: TRBD2; abundance: .; j_gene: TRBJ2-3; v_gene: TRBV7-9; CDR3aa: CASSPRGGRTDTQYF; CDR3nt: TGTGCCAGCAGCCCGCGGGGGGGCAGGACAGATACGCAGTATTTT
d_gene: TRBD2; abundance: .; j_gene: TRBJ2-2; v_gene: TRBV4-1; CDR3aa: CASSQPGLAGGPATGELFF; CDR3nt: TGCGCCAGCAGCCAACCGGGACTAGCGGGGGGGCCCGCCACCGGGGAGCTGTTTTTT
d_gene: .; abundance: once; j_gene: TRBJ1-1; v_gene: TRBV18; CDR3aa: CASSPRQASLEAFF; CDR3nt: TGTGCCAGCTCACCACGACAGGCGAGCCTTGAAGCTTTCTTT
d_gene: .; abundance: .; j_gene: TRBJ1-4; v_gene: TRBV7-2; CDR3aa: CASSPAGHRNEKLFF; CDR3nt: TGTGCCAGCAGCCCAGCAGGACATCGCAATGAAAAACTGTTTTTT
d_gene: TRBD1; abundance: .; j_gene: TRBJ1-2; v_gene: TRBV18; CDR3aa: CASSPGKLKQGQHGYTF; CDR3nt: TGTGCCAGCTCACCTGGAAAATTAAAACAGGGGCAGCATGGCTACACCTTC
d_gene: .; abundance: .; j_gene: TRBJ2-4; v_gene: TRBV9; CDR3aa: CASSKGFENIQYF; CDR3nt: TGTGCCAGCAGCAAGGGGTTTGAAAACATTCAGTACTTC
d_gene: .; abundance: .; j_gene: TRBJ2-5; v_gene: TRBV7-2; CDR3aa: CASSLAGREETQYF; CDR3nt: TGTGCCAGCAGCTTAGCCGGCAGGGAAGAGACCCAGTACTTC
d_gene: .; abundance: once; j_gene: TRBJ2-7; v_gene: TRBV7-4; CDR3aa: CASSFRCAISYEQYF; CDR3nt: TGTGCCAGCAGCTTCCGATGCGCCATCTCCTACGAGCAGTACTTC
d_gene: TRBD1; abundance: .; j_gene: TRBJ2-5; v_gene: TRBV12-3/TRBV12-4; CDR3aa: CASKQGARETQYF; CDR3nt: TGTGCCAGCAAACAGGGGGCGCGGGAGACCCAGTACTTC
d_gene: .; abundance: .; j_gene: TRBJ1-4; v_gene: TRBV10-1; CDR3aa: CASSESISWAAEKLFF; CDR3nt: TGCGCCAGCAGTGAGTCGATATCTTGGGCCGCCGAAAAACTGTTTTTT
d_gene: .; abundance: .; j_gene: TRBJ2-4; v_gene: TRBV9; CDR3aa: CASSVDEQRIQYF; CDR3nt: TGTGCCAGCAGCGTAGACGAGCAGCGCATTCAGTACTTC
d_gene: .; abundance: .; j_gene: TRBJ1-2; v_gene: TRBV28; CDR3aa: CASSFNRYGYTF; CDR3nt: TGTGCCAGCAGTTTCAACAGATATGGCTACACCTTC
d_gene: .; abundance: .; j_gene: TRBJ1-5; v_gene: TRBV28; CDR3aa: CASRGHRGTDQPQHF; CDR3nt: TGTGCCAGCAGAGGGCACCGGGGTACGGATCAGCCCCAGCATTTT
d_gene: TRBD1; abundance: .; j_gene: TRBJ2-7; v_gene: TRBV28; CDR3aa: CASSSPWTGDLHRTPNYEQYF; CDR3nt: TGTGCCAGCAGTTCCCCCTGGACAGGGGATCTGCACAGAACACCAAACTACGAGCAGTACTTC
d_gene: TRBD1; abundance: .; j_gene: TRBJ1-2; v_gene: TRBV6-5; CDR3aa: CASRADRGINYGYTF; CDR3nt: TGTGCCAGCAGGGCCGACAGGGGAATTAACTATGGCTACACCTTC
d_gene: .; abundance: .; j_gene: TRBJ2-3; v_gene: TRBV7-9; CDR3aa: CASSFVTDTQYF; CDR3nt: TGTGCCAGCAGCTTCGTCACAGATACGCAGTATTTT
d_gene: .; abundance: once; j_gene: TRBJ1-4; v_gene: TRBV4-3; CDR3aa: CASSQVGRFEKLFF; CDR3nt: TGCGCCAGCAGCCAAGTCGGTCGGTTCGAAAAACTGTTTTTT
d_gene: TRBD2; abundance: .; j_gene: TRBJ2-2; v_gene: TRBV2; CDR3aa: CASSDSPPLYPFRGGTGELFF; CDR3nt: TGTGCCAGCAGTGATAGCCCCCCCCTGTACCCCTTCCGGGGGGGGACCGGGGAGCTGTTTTTT
d_gene: TRBD1; abundance: .; j_gene: TRBJ2-7; v_gene: TRBV4-1; CDR3aa: CASSQGPGQVSYEQYF; CDR3nt: TGCGCCAGCAGCCAAGGTCCGGGACAGGTCTCCTACGAGCAGTACTTC
d_gene: .; abundance: .; j_gene: TRBJ1-1; v_gene: TRBV6-2/TRBV6-3; CDR3aa: CASSYPVGKWNTEAFF; CDR3nt: TGTGCCAGCAGTTACCCTGTGGGCAAATGGAACACTGAAGCTTTCTTT
d_gene: .; abundance: .; j_gene: TRBJ1-5; v_gene: TRBV24-1; CDR3aa: CATSEPFGAQPNQPQHF; CDR3nt: TGTGCCACCAGCGAACCCTTCGGAGCGCAGCCTAATCAGCCCCAGCATTTT
d_gene: TRBD1; abundance: many; j_gene: TRBJ1-2; v_gene: TRBV6-2/TRBV6-3; CDR3aa: CASSPLTGGAYGYTF; CDR3nt: TGTGCCAGCAGTCCCCTAACAGGGGGGGCCTATGGCTACACCTTC
d_gene: .; abundance: .; j_gene: TRBJ1-3; v_gene: TRBV6-6; CDR3aa: CASSDSSSGNTIYF; CDR3nt: TGTGCCAGCAGCGACAGTAGCTCTGGAAACACCATATATTTT
d_gene: TRBD1; abundance: .; j_gene: TRBJ2-7; v_gene: TRBV2; CDR3aa: CASSDRTGSNEQYF; CDR3nt: TGTGCCAGCAGTGATAGGACAGGGAGCAACGAGCAGTACTTC
d_gene: .; abundance: .; j_gene: TRBJ1-2; v_gene: TRBV7-9; CDR3aa: CASSLGAGNYGYTF; CDR3nt: TGTGCCAGCAGCTTAGGGGCAGGGAACTATGGCTACACCTTC
d_gene: .; abundance: .; j_gene: TRBJ1-1; v_gene: TRBV20-1; CDR3aa: CSAGARNTEAFF; CDR3nt: TGCAGTGCTGGTGCTAGAAACACTGAAGCTTTCTTT
d_gene: TRBD2; abundance: once; j_gene: TRBJ2-3; v_gene: TRBV11-3; CDR3aa: CASSAGGAVPDTQYF; CDR3nt: TGTGCCAGCAGCGCCGGGGGGGCGGTCCCAGATACGCAGTATTTT
d_gene: .; abundance: .; j_gene: TRBJ1-2; v_gene: TRBV3-1/TRBV3-2; CDR3aa: CASSQTGGYGYTF; CDR3nt: TGTGCCAGCAGCCAAACGGGGGGCTATGGCTACACCTTC
d_gene: TRBD2; abundance: .; j_gene: TRBJ2-3; v_gene: TRBV28; CDR3aa: CASLRGGSTDTQYF; CDR3nt: TGTGCCAGCCTCCGCGGGGGGAGCACAGATACGCAGTATTTT
d_gene: TRBD1; abundance: .; j_gene: TRBJ2-5; v_gene: TRBV4-3; CDR3aa: CASSQDWPGTGGEETQYF; CDR3nt: TGCGCCAGCAGCCAAGATTGGCCCGGGACAGGGGGCGAGGAGACCCAGTACTTC
d_gene: .; abundance: .; j_gene: TRBJ1-5; v_gene: TRBV4-1; CDR3aa: CASSQAPLGPTKGSQPQHF; CDR3nt: TGCGCCAGCAGCCAGGCACCACTCGGTCCAACGAAGGGGTCTCAGCCCCAGCATTTT
d_gene: .; abundance: .; j_gene: TRBJ1-5; v_gene: TRBV6-4; CDR3aa: CASSVSQNQPQHF; CDR3nt: TGTGCCAGCAGTGTATCCCAGAATCAGCCCCAGCATTTT
d_gene: TRBD2; abundance: few; j_gene: TRBJ2-1; v_gene: TRBV4-2; CDR3aa: CASSRSAGHNEQFF; CDR3nt: TGTGCCAGCAGCCGGTCAGCGGGGCACAATGAGCAGTTCTTC
d_gene: TRBD2; abundance: .; j_gene: TRBJ2-6; v_gene: TRBV18; CDR3aa: CASSPPRGDSGANVLTF; CDR3nt: TGTGCCAGCTCACCACCGCGGGGGGACTCTGGGGCCAACGTCCTGACTTTC
d_gene: TRBD1; abundance: .; j_gene: TRBJ1-5; v_gene: TRBV2; CDR3aa: CASSEFGTGLSQPQHF; CDR3nt: TGTGCCAGCAGTGAGTTTGGGACAGGGCTGAGTCAGCCCCAGCATTTT